Below are 18 T cell receptor beta chains sequenced from a single sample in a study of blood T cell repertoires in COVID-19. Repertoires were generated with immunoSEQ multiplex PCR, while TCRdb's copy carries only in-frame clones and drops some. Found here are some 110,000 clones, over 75% of them singletons; the top ten hold around 2.5%. Input material: peripheral blood. The receptors stem from a man in his forties or fifties with acute or convalescent COVID-19.

This chain joins TRBV27 and TRBJ2-7; 7 nucleotides line up with TRBD2. CDR1 is MNHEY, CDR2 SMNVEV, per germline (reference sequence). Trimming removed 8 bases from V and 3 bases from J; junction bases left unmatched: 7. The CDR3 is 13 residues long. CDR3 sequence: CASRLAENYEQYF. The DNA for the CDR3 is TGTGCCAGCCGCCTAGCGGAGAACTACGAGCAGTACTTC.

The CDR3 sequence: CASSVYREGYNEQFF. DNA of the CDR3: TGTGCCAGCAGCGTATACCGCGAGGGCTACAATGAGCAGTTCTTC. V and J are TRBV9 and TRBJ2-1, with D perhaps matching TRBD2 (5 bases). There are 15 residues in the CDR3. Deletions cut 1 base from V and 3 bases from J, with 11 bases between. The germline gives CDR1 SGDLS, CDR2 YYNGEE. The variable domain in full, completed from reference TRBV9 and TRBJ2-1, reads DSGVTQTPKHLITATGQRVTLRCSPRSGDLSVYWYQQSLDQGLQFLIQYYNGEERAKGNILERFSAQQFPDLHSELNLSSLELGDSALYFCASSVYREGYNEQFFGPGTRLTVL.

The rearrangement joins TRBV5-4 to TRBJ2-7; D is ambiguous. The CDR3 is 15 residues long. From germline, CDR1 is SGHNT and CDR2 YYREEE (reference sequence). V lost 0 bases and J 3 bases, leaving 13 bases between the germline ends. The CDR3 spells CASSLGGRVGYEQYF. The CDR3 nucleotides are TGTGCCAGCAGCTTGGGTGGTCGGGTTGGCTACGAGCAGTACTTC.

V usage is TRBV4-1 and J usage is TRBJ1-2; the match to TRBD1 covers 7 bases. The CDR3 runs to 15 residues. V dropped 0 bases and J dropped 2; count of bases not matched to a gene: 3. Looked up from germline, CDR1 is MGHRA and CDR2 is YSYEKL. This chain's CDR3 is CASSQEDRENYGYTF. In DNA form, the CDR3 reads TGCGCCAGCAGCCAAGAAGACAGGGAGAACTATGGCTACACCTTC.

Here the CDR3 reads CASSWGDRDITEAFF. The CDR3 nucleotides read TGTGCCAGCAGCTGGGGGGACAGGGACATCACTGAAGCTTTCTTT. This chain joins TRBV5-6 and TRBJ1-1, with 9 nucleotides matching TRBD1. J gave up 4 bases and V 3 bases, and 7 bases lay outside the gene matches. The germline CDR1 and CDR2 sequences are SGHDT and YYEEEE. This CDR3 has 15 residues.

The chain is built from TRBV6-5 and TRBJ2-7; D is unresolved. CDR3 length equals 13 residues. V shed 2 bases and J shed 3 bases, with 8 bases lying between them. The V gene's germline CDR1 is MNHEY and CDR2 SVGAGI. CDR3 sequence: CASSYAEYYEQYF. In DNA, the CDR3 is TGTGCCAGCAGTTACGCGGAATACTACGAGCAGTACTTC.

The gene calls are TRBV2 and TRBJ2-4; possibly TRBD1 for D (6 bases). CDR3 length: 14 amino acids. Germline assignment: CDR1 SNHLY and CDR2 FYNNEI. V was shortened by 7 bases and J by 5 bases, with 15 bases between the two germline ends. In DNA, the CDR3 is TGTGCCAGCATCTACAGGGTCCGAGAAAACATTCAGTACTTC. It translates to CASIYRVRENIQYF.

The CDR3, as DNA: TGTGCCAGCAGTACGGGAAATCAGCCCCAGCATTTT. This encodes CASSTGNQPQHF. The rearrangement links TRBV25-1 to TRBJ1-5; no firm D call. The CDR3 is made up of 12 amino acids. V was cut by 5 bases and J by 4 bases, with 6 bases left in between. Germline lookup yields CDR1 MGHDK and CDR2 SYGVNS.

The chain links TRBV7-2 to TRBJ1-3; D gene unclear. This CDR3 contains 15 residues. CDR1 and CDR2 from the germline V gene are SGHTA and FQGNSA. Trimming took 1 base from V and 0 from J, leaving 7 bases between them. The CDR3 region is CASSLVSGSGNTIYF. The CDR3 DNA follows: TGTGCCAGCAGCTTAGTGAGCGGCTCTGGAAACACCATATATTTT.

J is TRBJ2-7 and V is TRBV5-6, with D perhaps matching TRBD1 (6 bases). The germline gives CDR1 SGHDT, CDR2 YYEEEE. CDR3 size: 15 residues. Trimming shortened V by 2 bases and J by 5 bases, and 17 bases separated the two germline ends. CDR3 nucleotide sequence: TGTGCCAGCAGCTTCCTCGAACGGACAGTACACGAGCAGTACTTC. Translating it yields CASSFLERTVHEQYF.

This clone appeared a few times. The V call is TRBV19, the J call TRBJ1-2; 11 bases match TRBD1. This CDR3 region has 14 residues. With 4 bases clipped from V and 7 bases from J, the junction kept 5 bases outside the gene matches. CDR1 and CDR2 (germline): LNHDA, SQIVND (reference sequence). CDR3 region: CASSTPDRGLGYTF. The CDR3, as DNA: TGTGCCAGTAGTACTCCGGACAGGGGGCTTGGCTACACCTTC.

The chain has TRBV5-1 and TRBJ2-2; tentative D call: TRBD1 (5 bases). CDR3 length: 14 residues. The germline V and J ends were trimmed by 3 bases and 5 bases, with 11 bases remaining between them. CDR1 and CDR2 from the germline V gene are SGHRS and YFSETQ. The CDR3 region is CASSSLGATGELFF. DNA for the CDR3: TGCGCCAGCAGCTCCCTAGGGGCGACCGGGGAGCTGTTTTTT.

The J gene is TRBJ1-5, the V gene TRBV4-1; tentative D call: TRBD1 (6 bases). Germline loops: CDR1 MGHRA, CDR2 YSYEKL. This CDR3 comprises 13 residues. With 3 bases removed from V and 6 bases from J, the gap between germline ends came to 9 bases. The CDR3 bases are TGCGCCAGCAGCCAGACAGGTATTCAGCCCCAGCATTTT. This codes for CASSQTGIQPQHF.

J is TRBJ2-7 and V is TRBV4-1; D remains unclear. The V and J ends lost 1 base and 1 base respectively, with 11 bases between them. The germline V gene has CDR1 MGHRA and CDR2 YSYEKL. This CDR3 is built from 15 residues. CDR3 nucleotides: TGCGCCAGCAGCCAAGTCCAGCAGGTATCCTACGAGCAGTACTTC. Translation gives CASSQVQQVSYEQYF.

The gene calls are TRBV7-6 and TRBJ2-5; TRBD1 aligns across 9 bases. Trimming at V came to 5 bases and at J to 5 bases, leaving 3 bases not matched to a gene. CDR1 and CDR2 from the germline V gene are SGHVS and FNYEAQ. There are 13 residues in the CDR3. The CDR3 DNA follows: TGTGCCAGCAGCCGGGACAGGGCGGAGACCCAGTACTTC. As protein: CASSRDRAETQYF.

The gene calls are TRBV7-8 and TRBJ1-2, with D perhaps matching TRBD1 (6 bases). Germline V gives CDR1 SGHVS, CDR2 FQNEAQ. Between the trimmed V and J ends, which lost 3 bases and 7 bases, there was a span of 12 bases. CDR3 size: 13 residues. CDR3 coding DNA: TGTGCCAGCAGCTTTAACAGGGAGTTTGGCTACACCTTC. Translating it yields CASSFNREFGYTF.

This chain joins TRBV7-9 and TRBJ2-1, with a weak D call TRBD2 (5 bases). V was shortened by 0 bases and J by 7 bases, with 22 bases between the two germline ends. Germline lookup yields CDR1 SEHNR and CDR2 FQNEAQ (reference sequence). The CDR3 loop spans 18 amino acids. The CDR3 protein is CASSLAFQAEQPSNEQFF. CDR3 sequence (DNA): TGTGCCAGCAGCTTAGCGTTCCAAGCGGAGCAACCATCGAATGAGCAGTTCTTC.

The table lists this clone with a count of one. The chain uses TRBV18 and TRBJ1-3; D might be TRBD1 (6 bases). This CDR3 is built from 15 residues. CDR1 is KGHSH, CDR2 LQKENI, per germline. The V end was cut by 6 bases, the J end by 0 bases, with 12 bases between. DNA for the CDR3: TGTGCCAGCTCTCCCGGGACAAACTCTGGAAACACCATATATTTT. Translation: CASSPGTNSGNTIYF.